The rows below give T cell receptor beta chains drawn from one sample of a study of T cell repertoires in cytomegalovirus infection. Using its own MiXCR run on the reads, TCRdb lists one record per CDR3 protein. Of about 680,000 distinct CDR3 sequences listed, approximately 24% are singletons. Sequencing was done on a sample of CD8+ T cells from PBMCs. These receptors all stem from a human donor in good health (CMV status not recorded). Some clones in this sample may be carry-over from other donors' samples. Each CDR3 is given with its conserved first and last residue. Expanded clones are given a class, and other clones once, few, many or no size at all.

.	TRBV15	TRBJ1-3	CATSRGIDSGNTIYF
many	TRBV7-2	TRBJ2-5	CASSASTSGGEQETQYF
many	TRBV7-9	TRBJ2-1	CASSPGRYEQFF
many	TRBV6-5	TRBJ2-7	CASSYSGWSSYEQYF
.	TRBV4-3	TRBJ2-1	CASSHRTGWPYNEQFF
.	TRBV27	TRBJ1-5	CASSPRDTYQPQHF
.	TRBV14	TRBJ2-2	CASSPFPRLTGELFF
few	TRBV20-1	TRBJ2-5	CSARISGGAHQETQYF
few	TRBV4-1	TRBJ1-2	CASSHDRERYTF
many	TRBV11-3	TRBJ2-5	CASSETSGVVETQYF
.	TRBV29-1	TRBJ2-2	CSVEWGHTGELFF
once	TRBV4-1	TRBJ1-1	CASSPQTVMNTEAFF